These 9 T cell receptor beta chains share one sample of origin, sequenced in a study of blood T cells in healthy people across ages (dated by TCRdb to the mid-2010s). Library construction relied on 5' RACE. Sequenced on an Illumina HiSeq 2500. A second PCR of roughly 7 to 11 cycles was performed with a sample-barcoded 5' primer and a J-beta primer mix. TCRdb's own reprocessing of the public reads used fastp at Q25 and MiXCR and kept productive beta chains. Rows merge per CDR3 protein into single entries with the most common DNA and genes. Here the sample has 500,000 to 600,000 distinct CDR3 sequences; approximately 30% occur a single time. Around 20% of the sample is held by the ten biggest clonotypes. Sample: blood. The receptor set was obtained from a woman in her 70s in good health.

This clonotype was picked up many times. The chain couples TRBV6-2 or TRBV6-3 to TRBJ2-7; no reliable D call. There are 14 residues in the CDR3. Germline CDR1 and CDR2: MNHEY and SVGEGT. V gave up 1 base and J gave up 5 bases, with 12 bases separating them. Here the CDR3 DNA reads TGTGCCAGCAGTTACTTAGCCAGAGATGACGAGCAGTACTTC. It is translated as CASSYLARDDEQYF.

The rearrangement joins TRBV9 to TRBJ1-6; TRBD1 matches at 8 bases. V dropped 0 bases and J dropped 7; count of bases not matched to a gene: 3. The CDR3 runs to 15 residues. Per germline, CDR1 SGDLS and CDR2 YYNGEE. CDR3 amino acids: CASSVGQGRNSPLHF. The CDR3 region has the DNA TGTGCCAGCAGCGTAGGACAGGGGAGGAATTCACCCCTCCACTTT.

The V call is TRBV5-1, the J call TRBJ2-5, with TRBD2 as a possible D gene (5 bases). The CDR3 totals 17 residues. Trimming removed 0 bases from V and 4 bases from J, with 19 bases in between. Germline V lookup: CDR1 SGHRS, CDR2 YFSETQ. In DNA form, the CDR3 reads TGCGCCAGCAGCTTGGCGGTTCTATCCAGGACTCTAGAGACCCAGTACTTC. Translated: CASSLAVLSRTLETQYF.

In this sample, this clonotype turned up a few times. This chain joins TRBV29-1 and TRBJ2-1, with 9 positions matching TRBD1. There are 15 residues in the CDR3. The germline CDR1 and CDR2 sequences are SQVTM and ANQGSEA. Trimming removed 4 bases from V and 6 bases from J; junction bases left unmatched: 10. The CDR3 coding sequence is TGCAGCGTTGCTTTGACGGGACAGGGTACCAATGAGCAGTTCTTC. Residues: CSVALTGQGTNEQFF.

This clonotype was picked up a small number of times. The chain is built from TRBV12-3 or TRBV12-4 and TRBJ1-2; D is possibly TRBD1 (6 bases). The CDR3 spans 13 residues. Deletions cut 3 bases from V and 7 bases from J, with 12 bases between. CDR3 in DNA: TGTGCCAGCAGTTTGGGGCAGGGGCTTGGCTACACCTTC. Its protein is CASSLGQGLGYTF.

Only one count was recorded for this clonotype. The chain is built from TRBV2 and TRBJ1-2, with D unclear. Per germline, CDR1 SNHLY and CDR2 FYNNEI. The length of the CDR3 is 13 residues. V was clipped by 2 bases and J by 7 bases, with 11 bases between them. This CDR3 is CASSESHYCGYTF. In nucleotides, the CDR3 is TGTGCCAGCAGTGAAAGTCATTACTGTGGCTACACCTTC. The full variable domain, in which reference TRBV2 and TRBJ1-2 provide the parts outside the CDR3, is EPEVTQTPSHQVTQMGQEVILRCVPISNHLYFYWYRQILGQKVEFLVSFYNNEISEKSEIFDDQFSVERPDGSNFTLKIRSTKLEDSAMYFCASSESHYCGYTFGSGTRLTVV.

V gene TRBV29-1 combines with J gene TRBJ2-5; 7 bases agree with TRBD1. CDR3 length: 12 residues. J gave up 5 bases and V 7 bases, and 7 bases lay outside the gene matches. CDR1 SQVTM and CDR2 ANQGSEA come from the germline V gene. CDR3 nucleotide sequence: TGCAGCGGAAACAGGGGCGGGGAGACCCAGTACTTC. It translates to CSGNRGGETQYF.

Only a few counts were recorded for this clonotype. The V and J genes are TRBV7-8 and TRBJ2-1; D not resolved. This CDR3 is 15 amino acids long. Germline values: CDR1 SGHVS, CDR2 FQNEAQ. Trimming took off 0 bases at V and 2 bases at J, with 8 bases between the two ends. The DNA for the CDR3 is TGTGCCAGCAGCTTAGCACGCGCAACCTACAATGAGCAGTTCTTC. It codes for CASSLARATYNEQFF.

The chain joins TRBV10-3 to TRBJ2-1; D is unclear. Germline CDR1 is ENHRY and CDR2 is SYGVKD. V lost 0 bases to trimming and J lost 2 bases, with 11 bases between them. CDR3 length: 16 amino acids. The CDR3 region has the DNA TGTGCCATCAGTGAGTCGACGGGCAGAGCCTACAATGAGCAGTTCTTC. Its protein is CAISESTGRAYNEQFF.